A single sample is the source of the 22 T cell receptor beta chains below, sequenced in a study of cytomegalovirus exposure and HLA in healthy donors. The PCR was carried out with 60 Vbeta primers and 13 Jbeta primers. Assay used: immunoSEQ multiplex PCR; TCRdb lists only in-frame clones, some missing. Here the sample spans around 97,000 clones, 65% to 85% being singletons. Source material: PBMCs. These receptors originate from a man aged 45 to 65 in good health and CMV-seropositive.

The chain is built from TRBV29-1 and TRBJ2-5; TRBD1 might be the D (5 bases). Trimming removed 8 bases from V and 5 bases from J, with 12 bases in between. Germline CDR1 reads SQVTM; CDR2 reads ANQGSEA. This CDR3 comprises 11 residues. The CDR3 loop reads CSFPGRETQYF. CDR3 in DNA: TGCAGCTTCCCAGGGCGGGAGACCCAGTACTTC.

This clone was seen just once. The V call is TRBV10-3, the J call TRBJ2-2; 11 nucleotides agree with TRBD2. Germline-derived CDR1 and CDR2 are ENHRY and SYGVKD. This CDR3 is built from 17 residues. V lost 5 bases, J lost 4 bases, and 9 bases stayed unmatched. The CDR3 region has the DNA TGTGCCATCAGTCGTAGCGGGAGGGCCCCTGGCACCGGGGAGCTGTTTTTT. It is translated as CAISRSGRAPGTGELFF.

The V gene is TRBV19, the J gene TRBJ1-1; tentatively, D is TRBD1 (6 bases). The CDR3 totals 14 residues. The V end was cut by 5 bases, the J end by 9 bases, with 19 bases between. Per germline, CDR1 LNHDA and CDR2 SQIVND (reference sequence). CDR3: CASSPLGDKAKAFF. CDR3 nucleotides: TGTGCCAGTAGTCCTCTGGGGGACAAGGCGAAAGCTTTCTTT.

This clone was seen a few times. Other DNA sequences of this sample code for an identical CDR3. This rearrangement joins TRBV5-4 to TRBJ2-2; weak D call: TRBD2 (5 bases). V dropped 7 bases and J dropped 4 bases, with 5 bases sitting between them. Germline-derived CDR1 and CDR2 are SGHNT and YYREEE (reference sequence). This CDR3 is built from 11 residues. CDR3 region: CASGSTGELFF. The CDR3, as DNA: TGTGCCAGCGGGAGCACCGGGGAGCTGTTTTTT.

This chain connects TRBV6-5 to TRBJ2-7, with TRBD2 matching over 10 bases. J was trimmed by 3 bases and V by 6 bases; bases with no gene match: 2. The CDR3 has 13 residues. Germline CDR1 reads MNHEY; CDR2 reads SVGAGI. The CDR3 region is CASRASGSYEQYF. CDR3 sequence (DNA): TGTGCCAGCAGGGCTAGCGGGAGCTACGAGCAGTACTTC.

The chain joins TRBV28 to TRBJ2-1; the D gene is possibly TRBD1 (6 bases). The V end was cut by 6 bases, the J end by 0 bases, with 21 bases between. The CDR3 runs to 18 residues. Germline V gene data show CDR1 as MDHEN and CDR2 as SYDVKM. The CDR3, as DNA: TGTGCCAGCAGGGGAACTACTTCCGGGACAAACTCCTACAATGAGCAGTTCTTC. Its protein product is CASRGTTSGTNSYNEQFF.

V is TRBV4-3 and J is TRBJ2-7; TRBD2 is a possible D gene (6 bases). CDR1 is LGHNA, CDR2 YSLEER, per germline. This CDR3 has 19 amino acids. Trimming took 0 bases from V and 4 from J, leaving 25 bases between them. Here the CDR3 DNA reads TGCGCCAGCAGCCAAGAGGTTCTGGTTGCGGGGTCCAGAATTTACGAGCAGTACTTC. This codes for CASSQEVLVAGSRIYEQYF.

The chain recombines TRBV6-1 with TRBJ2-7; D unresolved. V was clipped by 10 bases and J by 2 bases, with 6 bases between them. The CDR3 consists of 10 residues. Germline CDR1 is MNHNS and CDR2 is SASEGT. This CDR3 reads CATVTYEQYF. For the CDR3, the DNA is TGTGCCACCGTTACCTACGAGCAGTACTTC.

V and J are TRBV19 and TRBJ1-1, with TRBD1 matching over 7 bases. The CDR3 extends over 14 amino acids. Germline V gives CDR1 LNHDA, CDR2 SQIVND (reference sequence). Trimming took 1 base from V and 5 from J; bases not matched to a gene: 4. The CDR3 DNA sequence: TGTGCCAGTAGTATAGCAGGGGGACGGACTGAAGCTTTCTTT. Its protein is CASSIAGGRTEAFF. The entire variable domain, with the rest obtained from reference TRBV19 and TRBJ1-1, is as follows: DGGITQSPKYLFRKEGQNVTLSCEQNLNHDAMYWYRQDPGQGLRLIYYSQIVNDFQKGDIAEGYSVSREKKESFPLTVTSAQKNPTAFYLCASSIAGGRTEAFFGQGTRLTVV.

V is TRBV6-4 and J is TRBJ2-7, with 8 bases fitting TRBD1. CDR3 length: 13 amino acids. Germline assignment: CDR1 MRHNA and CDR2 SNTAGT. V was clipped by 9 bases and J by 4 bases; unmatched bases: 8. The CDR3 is CARVDRDGYEQYF. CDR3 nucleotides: TGTGCCAGGGTGGACAGGGATGGATACGAGCAGTACTTC.

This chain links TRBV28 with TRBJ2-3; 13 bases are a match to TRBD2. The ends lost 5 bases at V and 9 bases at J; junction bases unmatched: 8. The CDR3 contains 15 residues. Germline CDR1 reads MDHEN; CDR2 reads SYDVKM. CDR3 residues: CASSPWTSGSRTQYF. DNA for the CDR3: TGTGCCAGCAGTCCCTGGACTAGCGGGAGTAGAACGCAGTATTTT.

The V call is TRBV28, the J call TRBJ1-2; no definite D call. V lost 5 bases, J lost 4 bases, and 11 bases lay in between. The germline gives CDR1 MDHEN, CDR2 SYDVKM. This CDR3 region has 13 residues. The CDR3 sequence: CASSLPQSYGYTF. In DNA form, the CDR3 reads TGTGCCAGCAGTCTCCCCCAGTCCTATGGCTACACCTTC.

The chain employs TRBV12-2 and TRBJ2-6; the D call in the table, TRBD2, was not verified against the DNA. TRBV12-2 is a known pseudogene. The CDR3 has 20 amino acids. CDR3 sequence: CASRPGRGGTSGTGANVLTF. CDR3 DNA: TGTGCAAGTCGCCCAGGTAGAGGGGGGACTAGCGGTACTGGGGCCAACGTCCTGACTTTC.

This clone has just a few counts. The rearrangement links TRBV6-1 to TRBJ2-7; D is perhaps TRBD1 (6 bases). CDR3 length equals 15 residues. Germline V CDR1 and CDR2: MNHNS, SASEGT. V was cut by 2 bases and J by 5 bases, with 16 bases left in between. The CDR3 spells CASSETGYVLDEQYF. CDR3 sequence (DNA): TGTGCCAGCAGTGAAACAGGGTACGTTCTCGACGAGCAGTACTTC.

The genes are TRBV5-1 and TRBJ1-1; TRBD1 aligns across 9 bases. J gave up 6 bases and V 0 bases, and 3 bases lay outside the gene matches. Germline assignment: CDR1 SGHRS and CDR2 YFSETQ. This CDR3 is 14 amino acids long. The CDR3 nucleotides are TGCGCCAGCAGCTTGGGACAGGGGGTTGCTGAAGCTTTCTTT. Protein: CASSLGQGVAEAFF.

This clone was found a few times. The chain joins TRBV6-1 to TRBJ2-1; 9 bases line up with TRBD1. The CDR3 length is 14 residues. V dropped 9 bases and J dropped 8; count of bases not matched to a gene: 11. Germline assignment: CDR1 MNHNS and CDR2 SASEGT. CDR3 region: CASMFTGGFYEQFF. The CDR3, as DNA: TGTGCCAGTATGTTTACAGGGGGCTTCTATGAGCAGTTCTTC.

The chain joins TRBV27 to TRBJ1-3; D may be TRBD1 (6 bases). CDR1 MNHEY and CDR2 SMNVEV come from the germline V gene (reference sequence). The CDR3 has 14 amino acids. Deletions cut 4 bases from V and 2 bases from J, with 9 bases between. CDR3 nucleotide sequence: TGTGCCAGCAGTTGGTCAGGGGCTGGAAACACCATATATTTT. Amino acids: CASSWSGAGNTIYF.

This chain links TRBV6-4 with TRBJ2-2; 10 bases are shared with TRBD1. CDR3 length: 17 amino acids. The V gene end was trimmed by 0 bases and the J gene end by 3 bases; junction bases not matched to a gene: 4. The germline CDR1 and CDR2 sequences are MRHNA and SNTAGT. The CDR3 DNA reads TGTGCCAGCAGTGACTCCCGGACAGGGGGGGACACCGGGGAGCTGTTTTTT. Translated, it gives CASSDSRTGGDTGELFF.

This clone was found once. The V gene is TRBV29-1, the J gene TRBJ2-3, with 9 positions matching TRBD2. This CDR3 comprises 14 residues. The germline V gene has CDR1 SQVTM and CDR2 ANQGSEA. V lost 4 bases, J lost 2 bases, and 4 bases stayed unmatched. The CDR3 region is CSVGLAAATDTQYF. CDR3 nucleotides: TGCAGCGTTGGACTAGCGGCCGCCACAGATACGCAGTATTTT.

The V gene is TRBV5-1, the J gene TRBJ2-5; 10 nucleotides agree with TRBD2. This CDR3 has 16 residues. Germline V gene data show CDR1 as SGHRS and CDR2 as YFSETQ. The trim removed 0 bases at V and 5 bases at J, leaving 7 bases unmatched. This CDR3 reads CASSLALAGAFETQYF. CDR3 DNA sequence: TGCGCCAGCAGCTTGGCGCTAGCGGGAGCTTTTGAGACCCAGTACTTC.

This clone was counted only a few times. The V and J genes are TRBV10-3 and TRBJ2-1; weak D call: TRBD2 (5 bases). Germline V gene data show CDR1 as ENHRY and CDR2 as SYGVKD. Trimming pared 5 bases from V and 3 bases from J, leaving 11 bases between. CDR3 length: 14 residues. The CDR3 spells CAISPGRDYNEQFF. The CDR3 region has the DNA TGTGCCATCAGTCCAGGCCGGGACTACAATGAGCAGTTCTTC.

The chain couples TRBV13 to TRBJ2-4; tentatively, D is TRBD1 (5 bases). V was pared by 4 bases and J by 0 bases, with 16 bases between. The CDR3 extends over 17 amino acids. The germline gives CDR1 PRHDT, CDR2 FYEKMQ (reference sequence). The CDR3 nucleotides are TGTGCCAGCAGCTCATCAAGGCTAGGGGTAGCCAAAAACATTCAGTACTTC. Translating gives CASSSSRLGVAKNIQYF.